The clone carrying this T cell receptor (beta chain) was seen once. Recruits, aged about 18 to 100 years, lived in 24 US areas. Two consecutive negative NP/OP PCR tests, clearance, or resolved symptoms defined Cohort 3 recovery. This sample is part of a study of blood T cell repertoires in COVID-19. Study-wide context: The United States, Italy and Spain provided the acute and convalescent COVID-19 samples.

CDR3 length: 15 residues. Germline V lookup: CDR1 SGHNT, CDR2 YYREEE (reference sequence). V dropped 0 bases and J dropped 3 bases, with 12 bases sitting between them. The repertoire was sequenced with immunoSEQ multiplex PCR; TCRdb's copy has only in-frame clones and lacks some. The sample records about 300,000 clones, nearly 90% being singletons. Material: PBMCs or T cells enriched from blood (not recorded which). This sequence was found in a woman in her twenties or thirties who had recovered from COVID-19. The genes are TRBV5-4 and TRBJ1-1; D ambiguous. Here the CDR3 DNA reads TGTGCCAGCAGCTTGGGTGGCTCCGGGGACACTGAAGCTTTCTTT. It translates to CASSLGGSGDTEAFF.